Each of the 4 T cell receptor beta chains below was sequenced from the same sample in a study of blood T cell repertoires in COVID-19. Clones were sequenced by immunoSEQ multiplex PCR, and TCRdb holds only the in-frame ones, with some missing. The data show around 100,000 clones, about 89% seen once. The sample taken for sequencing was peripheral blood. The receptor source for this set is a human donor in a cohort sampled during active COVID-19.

The CDR3 DNA follows: TGTGCCAGCAAGCGGGGGGCAGATCGTTCCTACGAGCAGTACTTC. Translated: CASKRGADRSYEQYF. The chain recombines TRBV6-5 with TRBJ2-7; 9 nucleotides line up with TRBD2. There are 15 residues in the CDR3. The V and J ends lost 7 bases and 1 base, in that order; junction bases with no gene match: 8. Germline assignment: CDR1 MNHEY and CDR2 SVGAGI.

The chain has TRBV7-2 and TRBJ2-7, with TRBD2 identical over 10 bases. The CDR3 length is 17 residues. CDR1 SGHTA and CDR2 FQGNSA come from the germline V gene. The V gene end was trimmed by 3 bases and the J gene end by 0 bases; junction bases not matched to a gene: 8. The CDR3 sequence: CASSFSLAGVSSYEQYF. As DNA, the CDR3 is TGTGCCAGCAGCTTTTCCCTAGCGGGGGTTAGCTCCTACGAGCAGTACTTC.

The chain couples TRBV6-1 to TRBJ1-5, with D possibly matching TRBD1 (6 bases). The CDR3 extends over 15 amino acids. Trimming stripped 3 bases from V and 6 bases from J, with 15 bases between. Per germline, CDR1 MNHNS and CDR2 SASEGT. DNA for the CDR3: TGTGCCAGCAGTGACCAACGGACAGCCGGTCAGCCCCAGCATTTT. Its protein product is CASSDQRTAGQPQHF.

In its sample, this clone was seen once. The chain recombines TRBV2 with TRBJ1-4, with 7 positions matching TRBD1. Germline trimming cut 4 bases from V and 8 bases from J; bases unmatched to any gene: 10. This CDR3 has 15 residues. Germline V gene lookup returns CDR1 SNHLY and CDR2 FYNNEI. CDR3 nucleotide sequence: TGTGCCAGCAGTGCGCGGGGACAGACTTCCGAAAAACTGTTTTTT. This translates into CASSARGQTSEKLFF.